This T cell receptor (beta chain) was retrieved from a study of blood T cell repertoires in COVID-19. TCRdb keeps only in-frame clones here, not all; method: immunoSEQ multiplex PCR. This sample yields 90,000 to 120,000 clones, of which around 87% are seen a single time; about a third belongs to the top ten. The germline V gene encodes CDR1 GTSNPN and CDR2 SVGIG (reference sequence). The V gene end was trimmed by 1 base and the J gene end by 1 base; junction bases not matched to a gene: 8. This CDR3 comprises 16 residues. The chain joins TRBV30 to TRBJ2-3; 7 nucleotides line up with TRBD2. This sequence originates from a woman aged 80 or over with acute or convalescent COVID-19. Sequencing was performed on peripheral blood. CDR3 DNA: TGTGCCTGGAGTGGGGGTGGGAGCGGGGGCACAGATACGCAGTATTTT. It specifies CAWSGGGSGGTDTQYF.